The source of this T cell receptor beta chain is a study of shared clonotypes between healthy human individuals. Study-wide results and caveats: Compared with clonotypes that all four donors shared, non-shared clonotypes had lower generation probabilities.

About this clone: Its antigen is currently unknown.

Replicate PCRs for sorted subsets used approximately 220 ng DNA; this equaled around 28,000 T cell genomes. The assay was immunoSEQ multiplex PCR, and TCRdb's table has in-frame clones only and misses some. There are under 1,100,000 clones in the sample; approximately 72% occur only once, and less than 1.5% lies in the top ten. The V and J ends lost 2 bases and 6 bases, in that order; junction bases with no gene match: 4. CDR1 is SGHTA, CDR2 FQGNSA, per germline. The CDR3 has 14 amino acids. Those who donated were healthy HIV-negative adults, with no recent acute infections or vaccinations reported. The sequencing sample was made of memory CD4+ T cells sorted from blood. Subset reported: CD45RA-negative fraction. This chain connects TRBV7-2 to TRBJ2-7, with TRBD1 matching over 10 bases. This receptor was obtained from a man aged 18 to 30 in good health. The CDR3 DNA reads TGTGCCAGCAGCTTATTGGGGACAGGGGTCGAGCAGTACTTC. It specifies CASSLLGTGVEQYF.